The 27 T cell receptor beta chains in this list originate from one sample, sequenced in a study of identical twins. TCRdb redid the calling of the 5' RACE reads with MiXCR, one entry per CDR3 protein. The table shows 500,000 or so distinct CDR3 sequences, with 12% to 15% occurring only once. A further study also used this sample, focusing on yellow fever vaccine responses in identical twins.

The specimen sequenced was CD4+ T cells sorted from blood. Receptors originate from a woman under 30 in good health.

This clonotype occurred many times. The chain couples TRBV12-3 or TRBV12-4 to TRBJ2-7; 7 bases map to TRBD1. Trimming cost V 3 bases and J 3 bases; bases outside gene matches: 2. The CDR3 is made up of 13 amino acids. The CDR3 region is CASSLGQNYEQYF. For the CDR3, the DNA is TGTGCCAGCAGTTTGGGACAGAACTACGAGCAGTACTTC.

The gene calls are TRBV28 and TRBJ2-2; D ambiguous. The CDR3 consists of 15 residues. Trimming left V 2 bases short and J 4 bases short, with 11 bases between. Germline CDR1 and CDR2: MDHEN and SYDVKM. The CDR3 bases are TGTGCCAGCAGTTTACGGAGCCCGAGCACCGGGGAGCTGTTTTTT. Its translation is CASSLRSPSTGELFF.

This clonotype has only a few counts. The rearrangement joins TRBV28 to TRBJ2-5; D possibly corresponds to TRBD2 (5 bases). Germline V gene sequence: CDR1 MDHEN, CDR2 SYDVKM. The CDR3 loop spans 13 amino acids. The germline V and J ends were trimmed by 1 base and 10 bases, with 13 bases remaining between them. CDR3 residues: CASSLSSPSIQYF. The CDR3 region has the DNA TGTGCCAGCAGTTTATCTAGCCCCTCGATCCAGTACTTC.

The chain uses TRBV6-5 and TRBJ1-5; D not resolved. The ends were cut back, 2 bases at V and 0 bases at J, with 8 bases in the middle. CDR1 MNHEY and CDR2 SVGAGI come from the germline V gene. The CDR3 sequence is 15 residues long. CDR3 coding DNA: TGTGCCAGCAGTTACGCCCCTAATAGCAATCAGCCCCAGCATTTT. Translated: CASSYAPNSNQPQHF.

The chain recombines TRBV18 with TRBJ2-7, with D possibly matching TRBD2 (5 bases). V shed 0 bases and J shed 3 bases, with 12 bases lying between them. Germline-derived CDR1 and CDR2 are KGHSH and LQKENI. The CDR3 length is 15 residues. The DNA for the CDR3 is TGTGCCAGCTCACCACCCTCACCGGGGAACTACGAGCAGTACTTC. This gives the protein CASSPPSPGNYEQYF.

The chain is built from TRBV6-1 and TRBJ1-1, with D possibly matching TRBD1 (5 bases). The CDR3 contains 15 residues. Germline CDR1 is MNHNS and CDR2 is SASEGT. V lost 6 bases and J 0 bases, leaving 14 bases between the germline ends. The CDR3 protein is CASSHRGAMNTEAFF. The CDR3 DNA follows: TGTGCCAGCAGCCATCGTGGGGCCATGAACACTGAAGCTTTCTTT.

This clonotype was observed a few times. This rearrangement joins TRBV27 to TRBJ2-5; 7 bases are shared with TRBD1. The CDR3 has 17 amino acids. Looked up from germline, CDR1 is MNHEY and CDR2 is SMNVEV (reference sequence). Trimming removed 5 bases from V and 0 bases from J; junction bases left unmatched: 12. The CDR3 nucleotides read TGTGCCAGCAGTCCGTCCCGGGACAGAGAGTACCAAGAGACCCAGTACTTC. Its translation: CASSPSRDREYQETQYF.

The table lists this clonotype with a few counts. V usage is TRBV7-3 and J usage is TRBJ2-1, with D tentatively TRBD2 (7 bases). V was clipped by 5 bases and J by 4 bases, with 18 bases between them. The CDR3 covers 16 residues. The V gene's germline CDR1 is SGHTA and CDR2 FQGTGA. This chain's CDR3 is CASSQREAGAYNEQFF. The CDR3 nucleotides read TGTGCCAGCAGCCAAAGGGAGGCGGGGGCATACAATGAGCAGTTCTTC.

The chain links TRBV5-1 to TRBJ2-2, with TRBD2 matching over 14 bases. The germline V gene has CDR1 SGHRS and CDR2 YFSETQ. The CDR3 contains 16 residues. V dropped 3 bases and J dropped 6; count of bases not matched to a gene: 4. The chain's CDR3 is CASSSGLAGDSGELFF. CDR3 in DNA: TGCGCCAGCAGCTCGGGACTAGCGGGAGACTCCGGGGAGCTGTTTTTT.

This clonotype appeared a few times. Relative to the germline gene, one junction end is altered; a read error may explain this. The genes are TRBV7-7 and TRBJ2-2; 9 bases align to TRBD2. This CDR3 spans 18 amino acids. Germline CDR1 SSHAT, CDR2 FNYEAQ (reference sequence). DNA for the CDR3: TGTGCTAGCAGCTTAGCGCCTGCGGGAGGGACCTGGATCGGGGAGCTGTTTTTT. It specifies CASSLAPAGGTWIGELFF.

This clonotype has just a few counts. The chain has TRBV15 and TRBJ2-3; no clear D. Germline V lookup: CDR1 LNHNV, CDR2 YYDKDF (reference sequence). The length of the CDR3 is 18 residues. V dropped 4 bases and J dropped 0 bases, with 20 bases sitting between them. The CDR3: CATSNVTSKTFSTDTQYF. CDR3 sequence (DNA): TGTGCCACCAGCAACGTTACGAGTAAAACATTTAGCACAGATACGCAGTATTTT.

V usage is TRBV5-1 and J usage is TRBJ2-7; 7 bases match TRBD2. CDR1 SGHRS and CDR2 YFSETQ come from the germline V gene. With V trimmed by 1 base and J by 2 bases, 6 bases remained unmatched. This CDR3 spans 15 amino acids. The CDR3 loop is CASSLLGLTTYEQYF. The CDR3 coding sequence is TGCGCCAGCAGCTTGCTGGGACTAACTACCTACGAGCAGTACTTC.

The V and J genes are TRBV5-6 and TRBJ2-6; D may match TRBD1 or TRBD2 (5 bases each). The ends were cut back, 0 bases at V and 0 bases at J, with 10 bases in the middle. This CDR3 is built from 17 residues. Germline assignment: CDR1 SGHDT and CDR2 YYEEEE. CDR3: CASSLEGRPSGANVLTF. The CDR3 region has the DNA TGTGCCAGCAGCTTGGAGGGACGGCCCTCTGGGGCCAACGTCCTGACTTTC. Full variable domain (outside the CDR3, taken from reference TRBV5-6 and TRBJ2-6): DAGVTQSPTHLIKTRGQQVTLRCSPKSGHDTVSWYQQALGQGPQFIFQYYEEEERQRGNFPDRFSGHQFPNYSSELNVNALLLGDSALYLCASSLEGRPSGANVLTFGAGSRLTVL.

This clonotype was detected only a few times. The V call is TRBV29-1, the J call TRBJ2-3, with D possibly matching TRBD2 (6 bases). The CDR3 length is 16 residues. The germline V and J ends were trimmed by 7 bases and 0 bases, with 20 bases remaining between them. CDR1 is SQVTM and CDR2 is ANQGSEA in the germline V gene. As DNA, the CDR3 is TGCAGCGCCCCGGCCCATGGGGAGGCGAGCACAGATACGCAGTATTTT. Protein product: CSAPAHGEASTDTQYF.

CDR3 in amino acids: CASSQRGGSTDTQYF. CDR3 DNA: TGTGCCAGCAGCCAGCGCGGGGGGAGCACAGATACGCAGTATTTT. The chain carries TRBV3-1 and TRBJ2-3, with 8 bases fitting TRBD2. Germline V gives CDR1 LGHDT, CDR2 YNNKEL (reference sequence). The J segment lost 0 bases and the V segment lost 3 bases, leaving 2 bases of the junction unmatched. This CDR3 has 15 amino acids.

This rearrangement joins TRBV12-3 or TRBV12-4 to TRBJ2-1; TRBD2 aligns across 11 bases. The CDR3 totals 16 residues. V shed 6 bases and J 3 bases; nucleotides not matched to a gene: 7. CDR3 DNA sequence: TGTGCCAGCAGCTTCGAGGGACTAGCGGACTACAATGAGCAGTTCTTC. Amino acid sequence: CASSFEGLADYNEQFF.

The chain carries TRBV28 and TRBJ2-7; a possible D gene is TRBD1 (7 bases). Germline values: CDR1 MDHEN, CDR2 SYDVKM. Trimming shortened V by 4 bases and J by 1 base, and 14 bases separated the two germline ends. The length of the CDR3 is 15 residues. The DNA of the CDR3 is TGTGCCAGCAGTTCTAGGACAGGACTATCCTACGAGCAGTACTTC. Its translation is CASSSRTGLSYEQYF.

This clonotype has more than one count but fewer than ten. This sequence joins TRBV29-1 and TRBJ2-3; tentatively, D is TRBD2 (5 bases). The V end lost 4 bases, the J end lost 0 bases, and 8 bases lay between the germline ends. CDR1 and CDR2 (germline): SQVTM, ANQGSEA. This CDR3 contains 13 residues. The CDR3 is CSVAPGSTDTQYF. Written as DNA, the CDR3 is TGCAGCGTTGCTCCGGGGAGCACAGATACGCAGTATTTT.

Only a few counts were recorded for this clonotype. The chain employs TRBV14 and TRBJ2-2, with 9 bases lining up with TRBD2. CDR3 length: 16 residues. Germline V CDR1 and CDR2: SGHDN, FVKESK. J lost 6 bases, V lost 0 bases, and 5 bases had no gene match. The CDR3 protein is CASSQDQRGVPGELFF. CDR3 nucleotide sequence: TGTGCCAGCAGCCAAGATCAGCGGGGGGTACCCGGGGAGCTGTTTTTT. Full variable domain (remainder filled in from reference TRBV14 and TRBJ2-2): EAGVTQFPSHSVIEKGQTVTLRCDPISGHDNLYWYRRVMGKEIKFLLHFVKESKQDESGMPNNRFLAERTGGTYSTLKVQPAELEDSGVYFCASSQDQRGVPGELFFGEGSRLTVL.

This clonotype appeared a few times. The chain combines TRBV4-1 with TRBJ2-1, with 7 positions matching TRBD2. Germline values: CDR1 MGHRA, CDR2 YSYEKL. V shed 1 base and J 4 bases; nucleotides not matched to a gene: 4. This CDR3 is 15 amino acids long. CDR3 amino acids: CASSQVLAEYNEQFF. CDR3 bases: TGCGCCAGCAGCCAAGTGCTAGCGGAATACAATGAGCAGTTCTTC.

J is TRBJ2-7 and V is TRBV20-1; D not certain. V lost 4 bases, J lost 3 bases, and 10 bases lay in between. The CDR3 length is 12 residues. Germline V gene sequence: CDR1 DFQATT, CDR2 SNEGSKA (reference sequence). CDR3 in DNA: TGCAGTGCTAAAGTCTACAACTACGAGCAGTACTTC. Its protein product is CSAKVYNYEQYF.

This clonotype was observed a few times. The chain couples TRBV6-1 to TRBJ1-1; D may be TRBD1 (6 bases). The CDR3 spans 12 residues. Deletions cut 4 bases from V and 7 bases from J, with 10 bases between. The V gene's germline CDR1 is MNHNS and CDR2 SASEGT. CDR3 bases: TGTGCCAGCAGTGTCCAGGGGAGTGAAGCTTTCTTT. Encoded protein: CASSVQGSEAFF.

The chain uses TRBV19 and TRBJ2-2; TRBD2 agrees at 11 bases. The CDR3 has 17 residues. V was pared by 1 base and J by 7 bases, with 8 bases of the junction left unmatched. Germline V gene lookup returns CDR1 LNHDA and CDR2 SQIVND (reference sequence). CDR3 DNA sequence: TGTGCCAGTAGTATAGGGACTAGCGGGCTGTCGCTCGGGGAGCTGTTTTTT. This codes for CASSIGTSGLSLGELFF.

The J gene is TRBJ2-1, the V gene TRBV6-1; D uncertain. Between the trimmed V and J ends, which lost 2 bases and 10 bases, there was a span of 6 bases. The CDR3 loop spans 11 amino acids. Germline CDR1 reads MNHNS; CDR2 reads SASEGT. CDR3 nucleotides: TGTGCCAGCAGTGAACCCCAGGAGCAGTTCTTC. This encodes CASSEPQEQFF.

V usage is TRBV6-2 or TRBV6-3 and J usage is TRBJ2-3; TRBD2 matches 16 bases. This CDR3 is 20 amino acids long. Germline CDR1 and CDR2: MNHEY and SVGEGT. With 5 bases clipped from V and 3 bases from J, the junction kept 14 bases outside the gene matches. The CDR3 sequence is CASSPQGLAGGRSRTDTQYF. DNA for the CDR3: TGTGCCAGCAGTCCTCAGGGACTAGCGGGAGGGCGAAGTAGGACAGATACGCAGTATTTT.

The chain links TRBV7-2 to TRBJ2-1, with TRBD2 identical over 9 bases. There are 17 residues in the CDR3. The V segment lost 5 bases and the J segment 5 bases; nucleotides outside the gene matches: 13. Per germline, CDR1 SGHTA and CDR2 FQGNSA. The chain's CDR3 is CASSPEGRGRANNEQFF. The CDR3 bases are TGTGCCAGCAGCCCAGAGGGGCGCGGGAGGGCCAACAATGAGCAGTTCTTC.

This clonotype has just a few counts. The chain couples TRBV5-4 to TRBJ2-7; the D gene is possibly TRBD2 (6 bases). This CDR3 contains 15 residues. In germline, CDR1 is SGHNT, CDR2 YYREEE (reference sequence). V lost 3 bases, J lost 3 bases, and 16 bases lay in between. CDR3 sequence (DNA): TGTGCCAGCAGCTCCCAGGGTAGGGAGGTCTACGAGCAGTACTTC. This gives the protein CASSSQGREVYEQYF. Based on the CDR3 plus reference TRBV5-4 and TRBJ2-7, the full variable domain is ETGVTQSPTHLIKTRGQQVTLRCSSQSGHNTVSWYQQALGQGPQFIFQYYREEENGRGNFPPRFSGLQFPNYSSELNVNALELDDSALYLCASSSQGREVYEQYFGPGTRLTVT.